These 10 T cell receptor beta chains came from one sample sequenced in a study of identical twins. TCRdb independently ran MiXCR on the 5' RACE reads; one entry per CDR3 protein. In the table there are more than 250,000 distinct CDR3 sequences, about 8.9% of which are singletons. This sample also belongs to another study, concerning yellow fever vaccine responses in identical twins.

Sample: memory (CD45RO+) T cells sorted from blood. The receptor source for this set is a woman younger than 35 in good health.

This clonotype was observed at least ten times. The CDR3 region is CASSDVDTIYF. The DNA of the CDR3 is TGCGCCAGCAGTGATGTGGACACCATATATTTT. The V gene is TRBV10-2, the J gene TRBJ1-3; the D is unclear. This CDR3 has 11 residues. V was shortened by 3 bases and J by 8 bases, with 5 bases between the two germline ends. Germline CDR1 WSHSY, CDR2 SAAADI.

This clonotype was detected a few times. This chain links TRBV28 with TRBJ2-7; TRBD2 matches at 8 bases. After removal of 5 bases from V and 4 bases from J, the junction contained 10 bases not matched to a gene. Germline-derived CDR1 and CDR2 are MDHEN and SYDVKM. CDR3 length: 15 amino acids. The CDR3 DNA sequence: TGTGCCAGCAGTCCTCCGAGCGGGAGCTTTTACGAGCAGTACTTC. Translation gives CASSPPSGSFYEQYF.

This clonotype was seen repeatedly, ten times or more. The J gene is TRBJ1-4, the V gene TRBV24-1; D gene ambiguous. In germline, CDR1 is KGHDR, CDR2 SFDVKD. Between the trimmed V and J ends, which lost 5 bases and 8 bases, there was a span of 14 bases. This CDR3 has 14 amino acids. The CDR3 nucleotides read TGTGCCACCAGTGGAACCGGAACTAGGGAAAAACTGTTTTTT. Translating it yields CATSGTGTREKLFF.

This clonotype was seen a handful of times. This chain connects TRBV19 to TRBJ1-2, with a tentative D call TRBD1 (5 bases). V lost 1 base and J 4 bases, leaving 13 bases between the germline ends. Germline V lookup: CDR1 LNHDA, CDR2 SQIVND (reference sequence). This CDR3 region has 15 residues. DNA of the CDR3: TGTGCCAGTAGTATAGTTGCGCAGGGCGCCTATGGCTACACCTTC. Translation gives CASSIVAQGAYGYTF.

This clonotype was detected ten times or more. This chain connects TRBV9 to TRBJ2-3, with TRBD2 matching over 10 bases. The germline V gene encodes CDR1 SGDLS and CDR2 YYNGEE. With V trimmed by 0 bases and J by 1 base, 5 bases remained unmatched. The CDR3 contains 17 residues. CDR3: CASSVATSGAGTDTQYF. In nucleotides, the CDR3 is TGTGCCAGCAGCGTAGCAACTAGCGGGGCAGGCACAGATACGCAGTATTTT.

This chain joins TRBV6-5 and TRBJ1-2, with a tentative D call TRBD1 (5 bases). The CDR3 loop spans 15 amino acids. The ends were cut back, 2 bases at V and 7 bases at J, with 17 bases in the middle. Germline lookup yields CDR1 MNHEY and CDR2 SVGAGI. Here the CDR3 DNA reads TGTGCCAGCAGTTACCAACAGGAGCGGCAATTTGGCTACACCTTC. Protein product: CASSYQQERQFGYTF.

There are many counts of this clonotype. V usage is TRBV11-2 and J usage is TRBJ2-5, with 7 bases aligning to TRBD1. V gave up 5 bases and J gave up 2 bases; unmatched junction bases: 5. The CDR3 runs to 14 residues. Per the germline V gene, CDR1 is SGHAT and CDR2 is FQNNGV. CDR3 sequence (DNA): TGTGCCAGCAGCCCGAGGGACAGACAAGAGACCCAGTACTTC. It codes for CASSPRDRQETQYF.

Ten or more counts support this clonotype. The V and J genes are TRBV5-1 and TRBJ2-2, with D perhaps matching TRBD1 or TRBD2 (5 bases each). The CDR3 sequence is 15 residues long. Per the germline V gene, CDR1 is SGHRS and CDR2 is YFSETQ. Between the trimmed V and J ends, which lost 4 bases and 3 bases, there was a span of 13 bases. This chain's CDR3 is CASSLPGTDTGELFF. DNA of the CDR3: TGCGCCAGCAGCCTGCCAGGGACCGACACCGGGGAGCTGTTTTTT.

This clonotype has a handful of counts. The chain recombines TRBV6-1 with TRBJ2-2; weak D call: TRBD2 (5 bases). The CDR3 covers 16 residues. Trimming cost V 7 bases and J 3 bases, with 18 bases left between them. Germline-derived CDR1 and CDR2 are MNHNS and SASEGT. In DNA form, the CDR3 reads TGTGCCAGCAACCGAGGGAGTGAGTCGTACACCGGGGAGCTGTTTTTT. Residues: CASNRGSESYTGELFF.

This clonotype was detected a few times. The V and J genes are TRBV25-1 and TRBJ2-2; D is unresolved. The ends were cut back, 1 base at V and 1 base at J, with 19 bases in the middle. Germline V CDR1 and CDR2: MGHDK, SYGVNS. This CDR3 contains 19 residues. The CDR3 DNA reads TGTGCCAGCAGTGAATCGATATTTAGGTCAGAGAGGAACACCGGGGAGCTGTTTTTT. It yields the protein CASSESIFRSERNTGELFF.